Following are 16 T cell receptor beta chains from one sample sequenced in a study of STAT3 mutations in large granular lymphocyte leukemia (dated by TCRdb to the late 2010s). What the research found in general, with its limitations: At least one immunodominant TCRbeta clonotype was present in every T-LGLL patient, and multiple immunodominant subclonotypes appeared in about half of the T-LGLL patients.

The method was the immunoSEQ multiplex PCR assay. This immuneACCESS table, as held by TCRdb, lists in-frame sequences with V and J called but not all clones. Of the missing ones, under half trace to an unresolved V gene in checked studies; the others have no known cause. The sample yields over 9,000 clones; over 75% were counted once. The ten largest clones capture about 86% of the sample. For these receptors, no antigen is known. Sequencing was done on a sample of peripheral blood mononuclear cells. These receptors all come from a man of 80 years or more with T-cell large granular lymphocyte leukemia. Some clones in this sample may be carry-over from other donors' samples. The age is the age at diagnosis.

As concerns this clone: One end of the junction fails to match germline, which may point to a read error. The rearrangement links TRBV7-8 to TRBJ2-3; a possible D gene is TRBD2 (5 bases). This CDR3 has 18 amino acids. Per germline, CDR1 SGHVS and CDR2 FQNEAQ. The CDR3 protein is CASSLAKTTRTSTDTQYF. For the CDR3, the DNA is TGTGCCAGCAGCCTAGCCAAAACGACACGGACTAGCACAGATACGCAGTATTTT.

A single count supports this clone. The CDR3 loop is CSVRQGGETQYF. CDR3 nucleotide sequence: TGCAGCGTCCGACAGGGTGGCGAGACCCAGTACTTC. The V and J genes are TRBV29-1 and TRBJ2-5, with TRBD1 matching over 7 bases. Germline CDR1 and CDR2: SQVTM and ANQGSEA. This CDR3 comprises 12 residues. V was pared by 6 bases and J by 5 bases, with 6 bases of the junction left unmatched.

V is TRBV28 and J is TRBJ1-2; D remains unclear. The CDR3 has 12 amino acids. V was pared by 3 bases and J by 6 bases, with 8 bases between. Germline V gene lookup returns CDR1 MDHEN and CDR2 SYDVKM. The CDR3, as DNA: TGTGCCAGCAGTTTTCGTGGGAATGGCTACACCTTC. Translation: CASSFRGNGYTF.

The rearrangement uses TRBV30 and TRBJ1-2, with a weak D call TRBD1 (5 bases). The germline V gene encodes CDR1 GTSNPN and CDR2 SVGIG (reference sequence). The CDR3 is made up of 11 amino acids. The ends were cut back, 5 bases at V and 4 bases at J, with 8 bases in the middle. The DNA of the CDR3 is TGTGCCTGGCAGGGCGTCTATGGCTACACCTTC. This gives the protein CAWQGVYGYTF.

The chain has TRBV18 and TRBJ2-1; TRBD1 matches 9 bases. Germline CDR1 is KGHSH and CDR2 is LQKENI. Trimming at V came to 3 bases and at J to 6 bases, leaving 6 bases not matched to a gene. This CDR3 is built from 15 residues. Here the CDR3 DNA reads TGTGCCAGCTCACCCCCCGGGACAGGGCCCAATGAGCAGTTCTTC. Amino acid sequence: CASSPPGTGPNEQFF.

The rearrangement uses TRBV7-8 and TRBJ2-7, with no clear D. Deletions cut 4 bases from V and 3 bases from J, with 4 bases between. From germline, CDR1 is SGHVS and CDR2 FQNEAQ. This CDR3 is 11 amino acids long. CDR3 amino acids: CASSSNYEQYF. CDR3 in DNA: TGTGCCAGCAGCTCCAACTACGAGCAGTACTTC.

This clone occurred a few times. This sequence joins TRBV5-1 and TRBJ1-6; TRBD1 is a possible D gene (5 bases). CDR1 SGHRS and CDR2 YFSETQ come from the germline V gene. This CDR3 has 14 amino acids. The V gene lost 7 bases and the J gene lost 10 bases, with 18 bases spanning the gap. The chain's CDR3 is CASARENTRSPLHF. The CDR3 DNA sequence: TGCGCCAGCGCCAGGGAAAATACGCGATCACCCCTCCACTTT.

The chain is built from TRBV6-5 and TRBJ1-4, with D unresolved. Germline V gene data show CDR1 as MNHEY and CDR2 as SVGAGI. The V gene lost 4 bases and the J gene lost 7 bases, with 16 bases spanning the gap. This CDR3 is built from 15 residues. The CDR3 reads CASSLSAGWSEKLFF. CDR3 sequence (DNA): TGTGCCAGCAGTTTGTCGGCAGGATGGAGTGAAAAACTGTTTTTT.

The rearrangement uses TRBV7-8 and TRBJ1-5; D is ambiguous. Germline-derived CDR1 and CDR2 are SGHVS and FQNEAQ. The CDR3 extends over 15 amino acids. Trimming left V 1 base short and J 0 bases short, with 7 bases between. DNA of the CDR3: TGTGCCAGCAGCTTAGGTCGGGATAGCAATCAGCCCCAGCATTTT. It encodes CASSLGRDSNQPQHF.

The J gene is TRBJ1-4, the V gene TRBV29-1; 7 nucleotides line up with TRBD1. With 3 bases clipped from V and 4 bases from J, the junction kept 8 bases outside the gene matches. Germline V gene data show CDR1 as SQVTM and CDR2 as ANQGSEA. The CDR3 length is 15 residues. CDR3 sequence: CSVEGGTAFNEKLFF. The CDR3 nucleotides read TGCAGCGTTGAGGGCGGGACAGCCTTTAATGAAAAACTGTTTTTT. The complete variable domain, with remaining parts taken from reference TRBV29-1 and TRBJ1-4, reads SAVISQKPSRDICQRGTSLTIQCQVDSQVTMMFWYRQQPGQSLTLIATANQGSEATYESGFVIDKFPISRPNLTFSTLTVSNMSPEDSSIYLCSVEGGTAFNEKLFFGSGTQLSVL.

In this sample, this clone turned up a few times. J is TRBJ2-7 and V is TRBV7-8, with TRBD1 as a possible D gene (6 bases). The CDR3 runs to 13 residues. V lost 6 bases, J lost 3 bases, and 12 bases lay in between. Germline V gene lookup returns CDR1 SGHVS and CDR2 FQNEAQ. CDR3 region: CASSFDRRYEQYF. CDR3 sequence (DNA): TGTGCCAGCAGTTTTGACAGGCGCTACGAGCAGTACTTC.

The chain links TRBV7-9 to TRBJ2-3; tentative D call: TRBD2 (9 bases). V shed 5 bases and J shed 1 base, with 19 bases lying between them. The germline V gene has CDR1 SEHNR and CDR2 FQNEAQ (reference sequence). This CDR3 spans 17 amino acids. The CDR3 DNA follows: TGTGCCAGCAGCCCAGGGGGCGGGGGGGCCGGCACAGATACGCAGTATTTT. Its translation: CASSPGGGGAGTDTQYF.

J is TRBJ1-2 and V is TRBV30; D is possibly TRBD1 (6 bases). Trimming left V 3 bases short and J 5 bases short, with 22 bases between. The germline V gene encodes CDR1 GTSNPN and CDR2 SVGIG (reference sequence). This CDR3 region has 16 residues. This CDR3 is CAWRAERDNSFYGYTF. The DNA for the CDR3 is TGTGCCTGGAGAGCCGAACGGGACAATTCTTTTTATGGCTACACCTTC.

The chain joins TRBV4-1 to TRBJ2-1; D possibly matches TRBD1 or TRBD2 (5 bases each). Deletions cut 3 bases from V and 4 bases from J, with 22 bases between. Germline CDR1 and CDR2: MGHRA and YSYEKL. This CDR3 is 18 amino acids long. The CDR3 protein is CASSHPRTGRSAYNEQFF. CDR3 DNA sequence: TGCGCCAGCAGCCATCCCAGGACGGGGCGCAGCGCGTACAATGAGCAGTTCTTC.

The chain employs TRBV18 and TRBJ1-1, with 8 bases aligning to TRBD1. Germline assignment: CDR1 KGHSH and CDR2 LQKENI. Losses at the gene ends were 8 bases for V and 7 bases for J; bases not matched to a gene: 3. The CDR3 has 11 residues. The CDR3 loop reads CASTGGDEAFF. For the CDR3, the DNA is TGTGCCAGCACAGGGGGAGATGAAGCTTTCTTT.

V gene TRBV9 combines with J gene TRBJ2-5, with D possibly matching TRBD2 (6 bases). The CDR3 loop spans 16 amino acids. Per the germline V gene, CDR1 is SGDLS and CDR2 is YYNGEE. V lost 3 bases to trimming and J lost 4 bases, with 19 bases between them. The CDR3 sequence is CASSGGAGQGRETQYF. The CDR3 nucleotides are TGTGCCAGCAGCGGTGGGGCGGGGCAGGGCAGAGAGACCCAGTACTTC.